The rows below give T cell receptor beta chains drawn from one sample of a study of T-cell memory formation after mild COVID-19. TCRdb redid the calling of the 5' RACE reads with MiXCR, one entry per CDR3 protein. Of 200,000 to 250,000 distinct CDR3 sequences in the sample, about 16% were seen once. The sequencing input was PBMCs or a T cell subset sorted from them (not recorded which). Receptors were obtained from an adult woman who had mild COVID-19 (a few samples of this study predate the infection). Cell type and time point are not known. Each CDR3 is given with its conserved first and last residue. The D gene is left open where the match is weak. The size of a clone is reported for some rows only, either as once, few or many, or as a class for expanded clones.

J,length,size,D,V,CDR3,DNA
TRBJ1-2,14,NA,NA,TRBV6-5,CASTLSGGVNGYTF,TGTGCCAGCACACTCAGTGGGGGTGTGAATGGCTACACCTTC
TRBJ1-2,13,few,NA,TRBV24-1,CATSDFQGRGYTF,TGTGCCACCAGTGATTTCCAGGGTCGTGGCTACACCTTC
TRBJ2-3,13,few,NA,TRBV5-1,CASSEGSPDTQYF,TGCGCCAGCAGTGAGGGGAGTCCAGATACGCAGTATTTT
TRBJ1-1,13,few,NA,TRBV11-2,CASRVAGWTEAFF,TGTGCCAGCAGAGTAGCGGGATGGACTGAAGCTTTCTTT
TRBJ2-2,13,few,NA,TRBV12-3/TRBV12-4,CAVSGENTGELFF,TGTGCCGTCTCAGGGGAGAACACCGGGGAGCTGTTTTTT
TRBJ1-2,12,few,NA,TRBV19,CASSIAWDGYTF,TGTGCCAGTAGTATAGCCTGGGATGGCTACACCTTC
TRBJ1-1,15,NA,NA,TRBV27,CASSLFEGMNTEAFF,TGTGCCAGCAGTTTATTCGAAGGGATGAACACTGAAGCTTTCTTT
TRBJ1-2,13,few,TRBD1,TRBV12-3/TRBV12-4,CASSRQGAYGYTF,TGTGCCAGCAGTCGACAGGGGGCATATGGCTACACCTTC
TRBJ2-7,16,few,NA,TRBV6-6,CASKNTGQANSYEQYF,TGTGCCAGCAAGAATACAGGGCAAGCTAACTCCTACGAGCAGTACTTC
TRBJ1-5,14,few,NA,TRBV12-3/TRBV12-4,CASSRTFFGQPQHF,TGTGCCAGCAGTCGGACATTTTTTGGCCAGCCCCAGCATTTT
TRBJ2-5,15,few,NA,TRBV24-1,CATSDGGPEMDTQYF,TGTGCCACCAGTGACGGGGGACCAGAGATGGATACCCAGTACTTC
TRBJ1-5,14,many,NA,TRBV5-1,CASSTGQNNQPQHF,TGCGCCAGCAGCACAGGACAGAACAATCAGCCCCAGCATTTT
TRBJ2-4,15,NA,TRBD2,TRBV3-1,CASSQDRLAGGIQYF,TGTGCCAGCAGCCAAGACAGGCTAGCGGGGGGCATTCAGTACTTC
TRBJ2-3,12,many,NA,TRBV7-2,CASSDYTDTQYF,TGTGCCAGCAGCGATTATACAGATACGCAGTATTTT
TRBJ2-7,14,NA,NA,TRBV12-3/TRBV12-4,CASSFQGPGYEQYF,TGTGCCAGCAGTTTTCAGGGTCCGGGCTACGAGCAGTACTTC
TRBJ2-7,13,once,NA,TRBV7-8,CASSSGVTDEQYF,TGTGCCAGCAGCTCCGGGGTGACGGACGAGCAGTACTTC
TRBJ2-7,13,NA,NA,TRBV11-2,CASKNPSGYEQYF,TGTGCCAGCAAAAACCCGAGCGGGTACGAGCAGTACTTC
TRBJ2-1,15,many,TRBD1,TRBV7-2,CASSLGGGQGNEQFF,TGTGCCAGCAGCTTAGGAGGGGGACAGGGGAATGAGCAGTTCTTC
TRBJ2-3,15,NA,TRBD2,TRBV9,CASSVGLVMTDTQYF,TGTGCCAGCAGCGTGGGACTAGTGATGACAGATACGCAGTATTTT
TRBJ2-2,15,few,TRBD2,TRBV12-3/TRBV12-4,CASSPSGKVPGELFF,TGTGCCAGCAGTCCCAGCGGGAAAGTCCCCGGGGAGCTGTTTTTT
TRBJ2-5,13,few,NA,TRBV9,CASSVAPQETQYF,TGTGCCAGCAGCGTAGCCCCCCAAGAGACCCAGTACTTC
TRBJ2-7,14,NA,NA,TRBV19,CASSIGTSSYEQYF,TGTGCCAGTAGTATCGGGACCAGCTCCTACGAGCAGTACTTC
TRBJ2-3,15,few,NA,TRBV27,CASRSPGLGTDTQYF,TGTGCCAGCAGATCACCGGGACTGGGCACAGATACGCAGTATTTT
TRBJ2-3,15,NA,TRBD2,TRBV5-1,CASSTSGGPADTQYF,TGCGCCAGCAGTACAAGCGGGGGGCCTGCAGATACGCAGTATTTT
TRBJ1-6,15,few,NA,TRBV27,CASSYAGEINSPLHF,TGTGCCAGCAGTTATGCAGGGGAGATTAATTCACCCCTCCACTTT
TRBJ2-7,16,NA,TRBD1,TRBV24-1,CATSDWTGASSYEQYF,TGTGCCACCAGTGATTGGACAGGGGCGAGCTCCTACGAGCAGTACTTC
TRBJ1-2,18,NA,NA,TRBV6-1,CASSEIRRGLWTLYGYTF,TGTGCCAGCAGTGAAATAAGGCGGGGGCTTTGGACTCTCTATGGCTACACCTTC
TRBJ2-2,17,few,TRBD2,TRBV24-1,CATSDLGKRGYTGELFF,TGTGCCACCAGCGATTTGGGGAAGCGGGGTTACACCGGGGAGCTGTTTTTT
TRBJ1-2,13,many,TRBD1,TRBV9,CASSAGQGVSHTF,TGTGCCAGCAGCGCGGGACAGGGAGTTTCTCACACCTTC
TRBJ2-7,15,NA,NA,TRBV7-9,CASSRRSGPGYEQYF,TGTGCCAGCAGCAGAAGATCGGGGCCGGGGTACGAGCAGTACTTC
TRBJ2-1,14,few,NA,TRBV12-3/TRBV12-4,CASSLEGVGLGRFF,TGTGCCAGCAGTTTGGAGGGAGTAGGTCTCGGCCGGTTCTTC
TRBJ2-1,18,few,TRBD2,TRBV6-2/TRBV6-3,CASSTQYRLAGGDTEQFF,TGTGCCAGCAGTACCCAATACCGACTAGCGGGGGGGGATACTGAGCAGTTCTTC
TRBJ2-1,15,NA,NA,TRBV5-1,CASMRWGEAYNEQFF,TGCGCCAGCATGAGGTGGGGGGAGGCCTACAATGAGCAGTTCTTC
TRBJ2-3,15,few,NA,TRBV9,CASRGSGGLADTQYF,TGTGCCAGCAGGGGTTCGGGGGGCCTGGCAGATACGCAGTATTTT
TRBJ2-1,13,few,NA,TRBV24-1,CATSDPQMNEQFF,TGTGCCACCAGTGACCCCCAGATGAATGAGCAGTTCTTC
TRBJ1-3,17,many,NA,TRBV3-1,CASSPNAGRDTGNTIYF,TGTGCCAGCAGCCCTAATGCCGGCCGGGACACTGGAAACACCATATATTTT
TRBJ2-1,15,few,NA,TRBV3-1,CASSFRVQSYNEQFF,TGTGCCAGCAGCTTCCGGGTCCAGTCCTACAATGAGCAGTTCTTC
TRBJ1-6,16,NA,NA,TRBV14,CASSQEYGGSGSPLHF,TGTGCCAGCAGCCAAGAATATGGGGGTAGTGGTTCACCCCTCCACTTT
TRBJ2-1,13,few,TRBD2,TRBV12-3/TRBV12-4,CASKKREVGEQFF,TGTGCCAGCAAGAAGCGGGAGGTGGGGGAGCAGTTCTTC
TRBJ2-7,16,NA,NA,TRBV3-1,CASSQNSAFTSYEQYF,TGTGCCAGCAGCCAAAATTCGGCGTTCACATCCTACGAGCAGTACTTC
TRBJ1-1,16,NA,TRBD1,TRBV18,CASSLGTGVINTEAFF,TGTGCCAGCTCACTAGGGACAGGGGTGATTAACACTGAAGCTTTCTTT
TRBJ1-5,14,NA,NA,TRBV19,CASSLRDTNQPQHF,TGTGCCAGTAGTCTTCGGGACACCAATCAGCCCCAGCATTTT
TRBJ1-4,14,few,NA,TRBV12-3/TRBV12-4,CASTQAGGGEKLFF,TGTGCCAGCACCCAGGCGGGGGGTGGGGAAAAACTGTTTTTT
TRBJ1-1,14,NA,NA,TRBV11-1,CASSFGGVNTVAFF,TGTGCCAGCAGCTTCGGGGGCGTGAACACTGTAGCTTTCTTT
TRBJ2-6,14,many,NA,TRBV7-3,CASSPGPGANVLTF,TGTGCCAGCAGCCCCGGCCCTGGGGCCAACGTCCTGACTTTC
TRBJ1-1,14,NA,NA,TRBV5-1,CASSYRPENTEAFF,TGCGCCAGCAGCTATCGACCCGAGAACACTGAAGCTTTCTTT
TRBJ1-5,14,NA,NA,TRBV7-2,CATSTGISNQPQHF,TGTGCCACCTCGACAGGAATTAGCAATCAGCCCCAGCATTTT
TRBJ1-4,16,few,NA,TRBV4-1,CASSPQGPGVREKLFF,TGCGCCAGCAGCCCCCAGGGCCCGGGAGTTCGCGAAAAACTGTTTTTT
TRBJ1-1,14,NA,NA,TRBV7-9,CASSPDLVNTEAFF,TGTGCCAGCAGCCCGGACCTAGTGAACACTGAAGCTTTCTTT
TRBJ1-3,17,NA,NA,TRBV7-2,CASSLVWTESSGNTIYF,TGTGCCAGCAGCTTAGTTTGGACAGAAAGCTCTGGAAACACCATATATTTT
TRBJ1-1,17,NA,NA,TRBV9,CASSARPMASPGTEAFF,TGTGCCAGCAGCGCACGACCTATGGCCTCCCCGGGCACTGAAGCTTTCTTT